A selection of T cell receptor beta chains follows, all from one sample in a study of cytomegalovirus exposure and HLA in healthy donors. TCRdb's table, derived via immunoSEQ multiplex PCR, lists solely in-frame clones and lacks some. Of some 120,000 clones in the sample, 80% were seen once. Sequenced sample: PBMCs. The source is a human donor in good health. The CDR3 runs from the conserved cysteine through the conserved F or W. D genes are given only for firm matches. Size values are once, few and many counts, or a class for expanded clones, and some rows have none.

j_call d_call clone_size v_call cdr3_length cdr3_nt cdr3_aa
TRBJ1-1 TRBD1 . TRBV9 14 TGTGCCAGCAGCGAGGGACAGACGTACACTGAAGCTTTCTTT CASSEGQTYTEAFF
TRBJ1-1 . . TRBV6-5 16 TGTGCCAGCAGTTACGTATCGACAGAGATACACACTGAAGCTTTCTTT CASSYVSTEIHTEAFF
TRBJ2-6 . . TRBV7-9 12 TGTTCCAGCACCCTCGGGGCCAACGTCCTGACTTTC CSSTLGANVLTF
TRBJ2-5 . . TRBV7-9 19 TGTGCCAGCAGCTTAGCAAGATCCTCGACTAGGGAGGCCTGGGAGACCCAGTACTTC CASSLARSSTREAWETQYF
TRBJ2-1 TRBD2 once TRBV7-2 18 TGTGCCAGCAGCTTTGCCGCCTCAGTTAGCGGGGGCTCCAATGAGCAGTTCTTC CASSFAASVSGGSNEQFF
TRBJ2-1 TRBD2 . TRBV5-1 16 TGCGCCAGCAGCTTACCGGGACTAGCGGGGGGCGGTGAGCAGTTCTTC CASSLPGLAGGGEQFF
TRBJ2-7 TRBD2 . TRBV9 14 TGTGCCAGCAGCGTAGGACTAGCGGCATACGAGCAGTACTTC CASSVGLAAYEQYF
TRBJ2-6 TRBD1 . TRBV19 20 TGTGCCAGTAGTCTCTGGACAGGGGGCGAATTTTTGTCTGGGGCCAACGTCCTGACTTTC CASSLWTGGEFLSGANVLTF
TRBJ1-2 . . TRBV5-5 15 TGTGCCAGCAGCCCACCGGGGGAGGTTCTGTATGGCTACACCTTC CASSPPGEVLYGYTF
TRBJ2-1 . . TRBV7-9 15 TGTGCCAGCAGCTTTGGAGGGGGGGCTCGGAATGAGCAGTTCTTC CASSFGGGARNEQFF
TRBJ1-6 . once TRBV7-4 16 TGTGCCAGCAGCTTAAGGAGCAAGGACTATAATTCACCCCTCCACTTT CASSLRSKDYNSPLHF
TRBJ1-1 TRBD1 . TRBV5-8 15 TGTGCCAGCAGCCCCGGCAGGGGGGTCGACACTGAAGCTTTCTTT CASSPGRGVDTEAFF
TRBJ1-5 . . TRBV10-3 15 TGTGCCATCAGTGAGAATAGGGGAAGCAATCAGCCCCAGCATTTT CAISENRGSNQPQHF
TRBJ2-3 TRBD2 . TRBV14 16 TGTGCCAGCAGCGGACTTAGCGGGGTCCCCTCAGATACGCAGTATTTT CASSGLSGVPSDTQYF
TRBJ1-5 TRBD1 . TRBV7-8 16 TGTGCCAGCAGCCAGACGGGACAGCTGTTCGGGCAGCCCCAGCATTTT CASSQTGQLFGQPQHF
TRBJ2-3 . few TRBV5-1 14 TGCGCCAGCAGCCCGACAAGGACAACAGATACGCAGTATTTT CASSPTRTTDTQYF
TRBJ1-2 TRBD1 . TRBV7-2 15 TGTGCCAGCAGCCCGGCCGGACAGGGCGTTTATGGCTACACCTTC CASSPAGQGVYGYTF
TRBJ2-3 . . TRBV27 15 TGTGCCACCAGCACCCAGACGGGGGGCCCGAATACGCAGTATTTT CATSTQTGGPNTQYF
TRBJ1-5 . . TRBV7-2 13 TGTGCCAGCAGCTTAGCCCTTGATCAGCCCCAGCATTTT CASSLALDQPQHF
TRBJ1-2 . few TRBV6-5 13 TGTGCCAGCAGTTACTCAGCGTACTATGGCTACACCTTC CASSYSAYYGYTF
TRBJ1-2 TRBD1 . TRBV7-9 16 TGTGCCGGCGTGAGGGGACAGGGTAATTCTAACTATGGCTACACCTTC CAGVRGQGNSNYGYTF
TRBJ1-6 TRBD1 . TRBV2 20 TGTGCCAGCAGTGCCCGGGACAGGGGCTTTCATAGCTCCTATAATTCACCCCTCCACTTT CASSARDRGFHSSYNSPLHF
TRBJ2-7 . . TRBV7-2 15 TGTGCCAGCAGTCGACATCGACGGGGAGCCTACGAGCAGTACTTC CASSRHRRGAYEQYF
TRBJ1-1 . . TRBV28 15 TGTGCCAGCAGCCTAATGGGAGCGGGGAACACTGAAGCTTTCTTT CASSLMGAGNTEAFF
TRBJ1-4 TRBD1 . TRBV5-8 14 TGTGCCAGCAGCCGGGACAGAACTAATGAAAAACTGTTTTTT CASSRDRTNEKLFF
TRBJ2-3 TRBD2 . TRBV5-1 16 TGCGCCAGCAGCTTGCCCAGCGGGGAAAGCACAGATACGCAGTATTTT CASSLPSGESTDTQYF
TRBJ1-2 TRBD1 . TRBV29-1 12 TGCAGCGTTGCACAGGGGGCTTATGGCTACACCTTC CSVAQGAYGYTF
TRBJ2-7 TRBD1 . TRBV13 14 TGTGCCAGCAGCTTCGGGACAGGGTCCCACGAGCAGTACTTC CASSFGTGSHEQYF
TRBJ2-1 TRBD1 . TRBV19 14 TGTGCCAGTAGCTTGGGGACAGGGTGGGATGAGCAGTTCTTC CASSLGTGWDEQFF
TRBJ2-7 TRBD1 . TRBV9 15 TGTGCCAGCAGCGGGGGACAGGGGAAGGGCTACGAGCAGTACTTC CASSGGQGKGYEQYF
TRBJ2-1 . . TRBV5-1 16 TGCGCCAGCAGCTTGGAAGGACAGCCCTCCTACAATGAGCAGTTCTTC CASSLEGQPSYNEQFF
TRBJ2-3 TRBD2 . TRBV28 14 TGTGCCAGCAGTCTCGGGGGGATGACAGATACGCAGTATTTT CASSLGGMTDTQYF
TRBJ1-2 . . TRBV10-3 14 TGTGCCATCAGTGAGTTATCGAGCAACTATGGCTACACCTTC CAISELSSNYGYTF
TRBJ2-1 TRBD2 few TRBV6-4 17 TGTGCCAGCAGTGACCAAACTAGCGGGGGAACGGCCAGTGAGCAGTTCTTC CASSDQTSGGTASEQFF
TRBJ1-2 . . TRBV19 14 TGTGCCAGTAGTATAACTCCGGGGGACTATGGCTACACCTTC CASSITPGDYGYTF
TRBJ1-1 . . TRBV10-3 11 TGTGCCATCAAGAGTAGCACTGAAGCTTTCTTT CAIKSSTEAFF
TRBJ1-1 . . TRBV9 15 TGTGCCAGCAGCCCCGCCTCCAACATGAACACTGAAGCTTTCTTT CASSPASNMNTEAFF
TRBJ2-1 . . TRBV20-1 10 TGCAGTGCTAGTGTAAATGAGCAGTTCTTC CSASVNEQFF
TRBJ2-7 TRBD2 . TRBV9 14 TGTGCCAGCAGCGTCGCTAGCGGGGGTTACGAGCAGTACTTC CASSVASGGYEQYF
TRBJ1-6 . . TRBV23-1 13 TGCGCCAGCAGAAGCCAGGTTAATTCACCCCTCCACTTT CASRSQVNSPLHF
TRBJ1-1 . . TRBV7-2 13 TGTGCCAGCAGGCCTTCGGGGGTCACTGAAGCTTTCTTT CASRPSGVTEAFF
TRBJ1-1 TRBD1 . TRBV15 15 TGTGCCACCAGCAGAGCCCGACAGGGGGACACTGAAGCTTTCTTT CATSRARQGDTEAFF
TRBJ2-1 TRBD2 . TRBV5-1 14 TGCGCCAGCAGCTTAACTAGCGGTAACAATGAGCAGTTCTTC CASSLTSGNNEQFF
TRBJ1-1 . . TRBV18 18 TGTGCCAGCTCACCAGCGCGGGTTTCGGACAGCCTGAACACTGAAGCTTTCTTT CASSPARVSDSLNTEAFF
TRBJ2-7 . . TRBV27 13 TGTGCCAGCAGTTACTACAACTCCTACGAGCAGTACTTC CASSYYNSYEQYF
TRBJ2-3 . . TRBV6-1 13 TGTGCCGGCGGCGACTACGCCACAGATACGCAGTATTTT CAGGDYATDTQYF
TRBJ2-1 TRBD2 once TRBV10-3 14 TGTGCCATCAGGAGCGGGGGGGCGGGAGATGAGCAGTTCTTC CAIRSGGAGDEQFF
TRBJ2-7 . . TRBV10-3 10 TGTGCCAGACAGAACTACGAGCAGTACTTC CARQNYEQYF
TRBJ2-7 . . TRBV29-1 13 TGCAGCGTGCGAAAGACCGGGATAGACGAGCAGTACTTC CSVRKTGIDEQYF
TRBJ1-2 TRBD1 . TRBV27 12 TGTGCCAGCCGAACAGGGGCAAGCGGCTACACCTTC CASRTGASGYTF
TRBJ1-4 TRBD1 once TRBV28 15 TGTGCCAGCAGTTTATCGACAGGGTCTAATGAAAAACTGTTTTTT CASSLSTGSNEKLFF
TRBJ1-5 TRBD1 . TRBV19 19 TGTGCCGGTACCCCAGGCCGGGACAGGGGACTATATAGCAATCAGCCCCAGCATTTT CAGTPGRDRGLYSNQPQHF
TRBJ2-6 . few TRBV5-6 13 TGTGCCAGCCGAGACTCTGGGGCCAACGTCCTGACTTTC CASRDSGANVLTF
TRBJ2-1 TRBD1 . TRBV13 15 TGTGCCAGCACTGTGGGGACAGGGGTTCCCAATGGGCAGTTCTTC CASTVGTGVPNGQFF
TRBJ1-4 TRBD1 few TRBV28 15 TGTGCCAGCAGTCCCCTGACAGGGGGCCGAGAAAAACTGTTTTTT CASSPLTGGREKLFF
TRBJ2-5 TRBD2 . TRBV5-4 15 TGTGCCAGCAGCTTGGAGCGGGGGGGTTATGAGACCCAGTACTTC CASSLERGGYETQYF